This entry concerns a single T cell receptor (beta chain). The data were obtained in a study of T cell changes during pregnancy in multiple sclerosis. Profiled with immunoSEQ multiplex PCR; TCRdb holds only in-frame clones, not every one. The sample has approximately 80,000 clones, about 94% seen once. V lost 6 bases, J lost 11 bases, and 13 bases stayed unmatched. CDR1 and CDR2 (germline): SGHVS, FQNEAQ. The CDR3 runs 15 residues. The source of this sequence is a female donor with multiple sclerosis, enrolled in a pregnancy study. Material: peripheral blood, obtained in the third trimester of pregnancy. This sequence joins TRBV7-8 and TRBJ1-6, with 7 positions matching TRBD1. CDR3 amino acids: CASRYTRDSYAPLHF. The DNA of the CDR3 is TGTGCCAGCAGATACACCCGGGACAGTTATGCACCCCTCCACTTT.